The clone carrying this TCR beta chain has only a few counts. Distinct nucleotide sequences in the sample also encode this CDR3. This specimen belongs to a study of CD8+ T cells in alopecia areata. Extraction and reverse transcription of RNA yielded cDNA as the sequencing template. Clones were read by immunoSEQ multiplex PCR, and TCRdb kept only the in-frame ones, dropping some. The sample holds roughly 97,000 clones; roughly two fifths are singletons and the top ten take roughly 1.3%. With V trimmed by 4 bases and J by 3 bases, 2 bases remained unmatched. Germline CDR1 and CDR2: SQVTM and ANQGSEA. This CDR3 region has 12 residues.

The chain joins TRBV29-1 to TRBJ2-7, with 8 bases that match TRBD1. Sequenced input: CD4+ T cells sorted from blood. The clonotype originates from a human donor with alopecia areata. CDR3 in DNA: TGCAGCGTTGGACAGGGGAACTACGAGCAGTACTTC. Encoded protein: CSVGQGNYEQYF.